These 32 T cell receptor beta chains came from one sample sequenced in a study of spatial heterogeneity in lung cancer. TCRdb analysed the 5' RACE reads with MiXCR anew, one entry per CDR3 protein. The data contain 10,000 to 15,000 distinct CDR3 sequences, 3% to 4.5% of them singletons. Documented time point: sample taken at primary tumor resection. Sequencing was performed on PBMCs, taken at surgery. Every receptor here comes from a male donor with early-stage non-small cell lung cancer.

This clonotype was detected many times. The rearrangement joins TRBV7-2 to TRBJ1-2; 8 positions agree with TRBD1. Per the germline V gene, CDR1 is SGHTA and CDR2 is FQGNSA. V dropped 1 base and J dropped 4; count of bases not matched to a gene: 5. CDR3 length: 15 residues. This CDR3 reads CASSLEAGGGYGYTF. The CDR3, as DNA: TGTGCCAGCAGCTTAGAGGCAGGGGGCGGCTATGGCTACACCTTC.

V and J are TRBV9 and TRBJ2-3; D remains unclear. The CDR3 has 16 residues. Germline-derived CDR1 and CDR2 are SGDLS and YYNGEE. The V gene lost 0 bases and the J gene lost 4 bases, with 15 bases spanning the gap. The CDR3 coding sequence is TGTGCCAGCAGCGTAGGTGGGCTCCCAGGTGCAGATACGCAGTATTTT. It yields the protein CASSVGGLPGADTQYF.

This clonotype was seen repeatedly, ten times or more. The genes are TRBV20-1 and TRBJ1-6; no firm D call. V was clipped by 3 bases and J by 5 bases, with 8 bases between them. CDR3 size: 13 residues. The germline V gene encodes CDR1 DFQATT and CDR2 SNEGSKA (reference sequence). The CDR3 sequence: CSASGTHNSPLHF. DNA for the CDR3: TGCAGTGCTAGTGGAACCCATAATTCACCCCTCCACTTT.

This clonotype showed up many times. V is TRBV13 and J is TRBJ2-2, with 12 bases aligning to TRBD2. Unmatched junction bases numbered 7, after V lost 1 base and J lost 4 bases. Germline CDR1 is PRHDT and CDR2 is FYEKMQ (reference sequence). CDR3 length: 18 residues. CDR3 loop: CASSLAPSGRVGTGELFF. CDR3 bases: TGTGCCAGCAGCTTAGCCCCTAGCGGGAGGGTCGGCACCGGGGAGCTGTTTTTT.

This clonotype has only a few counts. At one end, the junction sequence differs from germline, possibly due to a read error. This chain uses TRBV11-3 with TRBJ2-1; maybe TRBD2 (5 bases). The CDR3 length is 14 residues. Germline values: CDR1 SGHNT, CDR2 YENEEA. CDR3 loop: CVSSSGAAYNEQFF. In DNA, the CDR3 is TGTGTCAGCAGCAGCGGAGCGGCCTACAATGAGCAGTTCTTC.

This clonotype was seen many times. The rearrangement uses TRBV20-1 and TRBJ1-6, with D unclear. The CDR3 covers 15 residues. In germline, CDR1 is DFQATT, CDR2 SNEGSKA (reference sequence). Trimming pared 1 base from V and 0 bases from J, leaving 7 bases between. The CDR3 reads CSARGTISYNSPLHF. In nucleotides, the CDR3 is TGCAGTGCTAGAGGGACGATCTCCTATAATTCACCCCTCCACTTT.

This clonotype has a count of ten or more. This sequence joins TRBV7-2 and TRBJ1-5, with unresolved D. There are 13 residues in the CDR3. V was trimmed by 3 bases and J by 5 bases, leaving 8 bases between them. Germline lookup yields CDR1 SGHTA and CDR2 FQGNSA. CDR3 region: CASSFSTDQPQHF. CDR3 in DNA: TGTGCCAGCAGCTTCAGTACCGATCAGCCCCAGCATTTT.

This clonotype was detected many times. The chain joins TRBV2 to TRBJ2-5; perhaps TRBD1 as D (10 bases). The CDR3 sequence is 16 residues long. V was pared by 4 bases and J by 3 bases, with 18 bases between. Germline V CDR1 and CDR2: SNHLY, FYNNEI. CDR3 region: CASSGQGAGGEETQYF. The DNA for the CDR3 is TGTGCCAGCAGTGGACAGGGGGCGGGAGGGGAAGAGACCCAGTACTTC.

In this sample, this clonotype turned up a few times. V and J are TRBV7-2 and TRBJ2-7, with 9 positions matching TRBD2. The germline V gene encodes CDR1 SGHTA and CDR2 FQGNSA. The CDR3 runs 16 residues. The ends lost 0 bases at V and 2 bases at J; junction bases unmatched: 5. The CDR3 loop is CASSLASSGVPYEQYF. Here the CDR3 DNA reads TGTGCCAGCAGCTTAGCGTCTAGCGGGGTACCCTACGAGCAGTACTTC.

The sample holds many counts of this clonotype. The rearrangement joins TRBV10-3 to TRBJ2-7; D uncertain. This CDR3 has 12 amino acids. V gave up 6 bases and J gave up 0 bases, with 6 bases separating them. Germline values: CDR1 ENHRY, CDR2 SYGVKD. In DNA, the CDR3 is TGTGCCATCAGAGGCGGCTCCTACGAGCAGTACTTC. Amino acid sequence: CAIRGGSYEQYF.

This clonotype was counted between two and nine times. The CDR3 reads CASSPPLAGGPNEQFF. CDR3 nucleotide sequence: TGTGCCAGCTCACCCCCACTAGCGGGAGGGCCCAATGAGCAGTTCTTC. V usage is TRBV18 and J usage is TRBJ2-1; 13 positions agree with TRBD2. Germline V gene sequence: CDR1 KGHSH, CDR2 LQKENI. CDR3 length: 16 amino acids. The ends lost 3 bases at V and 6 bases at J; junction bases unmatched: 5.

The CDR3 reads CASSPGTHGLEQYF. CDR3 DNA sequence: TGTGCCAGCAGTCCCGGGACCCACGGGCTCGAGCAGTACTTC. The chain is built from TRBV28 and TRBJ2-7; possibly TRBD1 or TRBD2 for D (5 bases each). The CDR3 has 14 amino acids. Germline V gene sequence: CDR1 MDHEN, CDR2 SYDVKM. V was shortened by 5 bases and J by 6 bases, with 17 bases between the two germline ends.

This clonotype has only a few counts. The chain combines TRBV6-5 with TRBJ1-2, with TRBD1 matching over 8 bases. Trimming at V came to 5 bases and at J to 5 bases, leaving 7 bases not matched to a gene. Germline values: CDR1 MNHEY, CDR2 SVGAGI. This CDR3 has 14 amino acids. The CDR3 region is CASSRDRGRYGYTF. The CDR3 DNA reads as TGTGCCAGCAGTCGCGACAGGGGCCGATATGGCTACACCTTC.

This clonotype was found many times. The chain combines TRBV2 with TRBJ2-1; TRBD2 is a possible D gene (6 bases). The CDR3 is 16 residues long. CDR1 and CDR2 (germline): SNHLY, FYNNEI. Trimming pared 2 bases from V and 3 bases from J, leaving 14 bases between. CDR3 sequence: CASSETGGTGYNEQFF. CDR3 nucleotide sequence: TGTGCCAGCAGTGAAACCGGTGGGACTGGCTACAATGAGCAGTTCTTC.

This clonotype was counted many times. The chain couples TRBV29-1 to TRBJ2-2; tentatively, D is TRBD2 (5 bases). Germline V CDR1 and CDR2: SQVTM, ANQGSEA. There are 13 residues in the CDR3. The ends were cut back, 7 bases at V and 6 bases at J, with 15 bases in the middle. Here the CDR3 DNA reads TGCAGCGCCCAGGTGCGGGTATCCGGGGAGCTGTTTTTT. Protein product: CSAQVRVSGELFF.

This clonotype was observed at least ten times. The chain uses TRBV6-6 and TRBJ1-4; D is ambiguous. There are 12 residues in the CDR3. Trimming stripped 9 bases from V and 4 bases from J, with 9 bases between. Per germline, CDR1 MNHNY and CDR2 SVGAGI (reference sequence). The CDR3 sequence: CASMRYNEKLFF. CDR3 nucleotides: TGTGCCAGTATGAGATATAATGAAAAACTGTTTTTT.

This clonotype was counted ten times or more. The chain uses TRBV7-8 and TRBJ1-5, with 7 bases identical to TRBD1. The CDR3 loop spans 14 amino acids. Germline CDR1 SGHVS, CDR2 FQNEAQ. With V trimmed by 5 bases and J by 4 bases, 5 bases remained unmatched. The CDR3 spells CASSPDRLNQPQHF. CDR3 bases: TGTGCCAGCAGCCCGGACAGGCTTAATCAGCCCCAGCATTTT.

The rearrangement joins TRBV4-2 to TRBJ1-4; D may be TRBD1 (6 bases). Germline V gives CDR1 LGHNA, CDR2 YNFKEQ. V lost 0 bases, J lost 3 bases, and 14 bases lay in between. The CDR3 consists of 17 residues. CDR3 in amino acids: CASSQDFTGSANEKLFF. CDR3 nucleotide sequence: TGTGCCAGCAGCCAAGATTTCACAGGGAGCGCTAATGAAAAACTGTTTTTT.

Ten or more counts support this clonotype. V gene TRBV29-1 combines with J gene TRBJ2-7, with 13 bases aligning to TRBD2. Germline CDR1 and CDR2: SQVTM and ANQGSEA. V gave up 5 bases and J gave up 2 bases; unmatched junction bases: 6. The CDR3 has 15 residues. The CDR3 region is CSVRGTSGKTYEQYF. CDR3 nucleotides: TGCAGCGTTAGGGGGACTAGCGGGAAAACCTACGAGCAGTACTTC.

This clonotype has ten or more counts. This chain uses TRBV6-5 with TRBJ1-5, with 7 bases fitting TRBD1. The CDR3 is 15 amino acids. Losses at the gene ends were 6 bases for V and 0 bases for J; bases not matched to a gene: 5. The germline CDR1 and CDR2 sequences are MNHEY and SVGAGI. CDR3 residues: CASRSQGDSNQPQHF. CDR3 nucleotide sequence: TGTGCCAGCAGATCCCAGGGGGATAGCAATCAGCCCCAGCATTTT.

This clonotype was seen at least ten times. The chain carries TRBV2 and TRBJ1-5; D not resolved. Trimming shortened V by 0 bases and J by 9 bases, and 6 bases separated the two germline ends. Germline loops: CDR1 SNHLY, CDR2 FYNNEI. The CDR3 contains 12 residues. Here the CDR3 DNA reads TGTGCCAGCAGTGAAGCGTGGGGGCCCCAGCATTTT. Translated, it gives CASSEAWGPQHF.

This clonotype occurred many times. V gene TRBV7-9 combines with J gene TRBJ2-5; no definite D call. CDR3 size: 15 residues. V gave up 5 bases and J gave up 9 bases, with 22 bases separating them. The V gene's germline CDR1 is SEHNR and CDR2 FQNEAQ (reference sequence). The CDR3 spells CASSPLPPHKSSQYF. The CDR3 coding sequence is TGTGCCAGCAGCCCCCTTCCTCCTCACAAGAGCTCCCAGTACTTC.

This clonotype was observed at least ten times. The V and J genes are TRBV19 and TRBJ2-1; tentatively, D is TRBD1 (6 bases). The CDR3 has 15 amino acids. The germline CDR1 and CDR2 sequences are LNHDA and SQIVND (reference sequence). Trimming pared 5 bases from V and 7 bases from J, leaving 18 bases between. The CDR3 region has the DNA TGTGCCAGTAGTGTCGGGCTGGGGGCGCAGAATGAGCAGTTCTTC. It specifies CASSVGLGAQNEQFF.

This clonotype has just a few counts. The chain is built from TRBV12-3 or TRBV12-4 and TRBJ2-7; D is tentatively TRBD1 or TRBD2 (5 bases each). CDR3 length: 11 residues. Trimming stripped 4 bases from V and 5 bases from J, with 6 bases between. The CDR3 reads CASSWDDEQYF. The CDR3 coding sequence is TGTGCCAGCAGTTGGGACGACGAGCAGTACTTC.

In its sample, this clonotype was seen many times. The chain employs TRBV20-1 and TRBJ2-7; 9 bases fit TRBD2. Germline loops: CDR1 DFQATT, CDR2 SNEGSKA (reference sequence). Losses at the gene ends were 5 bases for V and 5 bases for J; bases not matched to a gene: 7. The CDR3 covers 13 residues. The CDR3 nucleotides read TGCAGTGCTCTAGCGGGAACAGACCACGAGCAGTACTTC. Protein sequence: CSALAGTDHEQYF.

This clonotype was seen at least ten times. CDR3 protein: CARWDRGNSPLHF. DNA for the CDR3: TGTGCCCGCTGGGACAGGGGCAATTCACCCCTCCACTTT. The V call is TRBV6-1, the J call TRBJ1-6, with 10 bases aligning to TRBD1. The CDR3 consists of 13 residues. Germline assignment: CDR1 MNHNS and CDR2 SASEGT. The V and J ends lost 11 bases and 7 bases, in that order; junction bases with no gene match: 5.

This clonotype was seen repeatedly, ten times or more. The chain employs TRBV20-1 and TRBJ2-2, with 7 bases aligning to TRBD1. CDR3 size: 14 residues. Germline V gene data show CDR1 as DFQATT and CDR2 as SNEGSKA (reference sequence). The ends lost 6 bases at V and 3 bases at J; junction bases unmatched: 7. DNA for the CDR3: TGCAGTGCCCTGACAGGGTCCGACACCGGGGAGCTGTTTTTT. Its protein product is CSALTGSDTGELFF.

This clonotype was recorded many times. This chain connects TRBV20-1 to TRBJ2-5; the match to TRBD1 covers 8 bases. The CDR3 runs 14 residues. The germline gives CDR1 DFQATT, CDR2 SNEGSKA (reference sequence). V dropped 2 bases and J dropped 2; count of bases not matched to a gene: 4. CDR3 nucleotides: TGCAGTGCTAGACTGGGACAGGCACAAGAGACCCAGTACTTC. Residues: CSARLGQAQETQYF.

At least ten counts were recorded for this clonotype. This CDR3 reads CASSTSDELAGANVLTF. The CDR3 DNA reads TGTGCCAGCAGCACTTCGGACGAGCTGGCTGGGGCCAACGTCCTGACTTTC. This sequence joins TRBV5-4 and TRBJ2-6; D remains ambiguous. CDR3 size: 17 residues. Germline CDR1 is SGHNT and CDR2 is YYREEE (reference sequence). V shed 4 bases and J shed 2 bases, with 16 bases lying between them.

This clonotype was recorded many times. The chain combines TRBV4-3 with TRBJ2-2; 9 nucleotides align to TRBD2. CDR3 size: 16 residues. CDR1 LGHNA and CDR2 YSLEER come from the germline V gene. The junction had 7 bases not matched to a gene; V was cut back by 4 bases and J by 4 bases. This chain's CDR3 is CASSLPSGTSTGELFF. The CDR3 nucleotides read TGCGCCAGCAGCCTTCCTAGCGGGACGTCCACCGGGGAGCTGTTTTTT.

This clonotype was seen repeatedly, ten times or more. The CDR3 reads CASSLASYNEQFF. The CDR3 region has the DNA TGCGCCAGCAGCTTGGCCTCCTACAATGAGCAGTTCTTC. The chain recombines TRBV5-1 with TRBJ2-1; no definite D call. This CDR3 contains 13 residues. In germline, CDR1 is SGHRS, CDR2 YFSETQ. V lost 0 bases and J lost 0, with 1 base in between. The entire variable domain, with the rest obtained from reference TRBV5-1 and TRBJ2-1, is as follows: KAGVTQTPRYLIKTRGQQVTLSCSPISGHRSVSWYQQTPGQGLQFLFEYFSETQRNKGNFPGRFSGRQFSNSRSEMNVSTLELGDSALYLCASSLASYNEQFFGPGTRLTVL.

The V call is TRBV5-1, the J call TRBJ2-7; 8 bases are shared with TRBD1. CDR1 and CDR2 from the germline V gene are SGHRS and YFSETQ. The CDR3 sequence is 15 residues long. Losses at the gene ends were 4 bases for V and 0 bases for J; bases not matched to a gene: 6. The CDR3 coding sequence is TGCGCCAGCAGCCCGGACAGGGCCGCCTCCTACGAGCAGTACTTC. Protein: CASSPDRAASYEQYF.